This entry concerns a single T cell receptor (beta chain). Its specificity is unknown. The sample is drawn from a study of T cell responses to AZD1222 COVID-19 vaccine. Study context: Second-dose schedules of about 4 or about 12 weeks were combined.

Sequencing used immunoSEQ multiplex PCR; TCRdb keeps in-frame clones, though not all of them. The sample holds about 150,000 clones, roughly 92% seen once. The germline V gene encodes CDR1 SGHNT and CDR2 YENEEA. With 4 bases clipped from V and 10 bases from J, the junction kept 6 bases outside the gene matches. The CDR3 contains 13 residues. Study-wide findings and caveats: With dominance at 160-218 and 743-854, vaccine-associated CD4 TCRs spanned spike. The study identified only six AZD1222 recipients as seropositive at baseline. Donors were mostly white British, more females; clonal diversity possibly underestimated.

V gene TRBV11-3 combines with J gene TRBJ2-1; the match to TRBD2 covers 8 bases. Sequenced material: peripheral blood, taken on day 0 of AZD1222 vaccination. This TCR derives from an adult in good health. CDR3 bases: TGTGCCAGCAGCTCCCAGCGGGGGAGGGAGCAGTTCTTC. It encodes CASSSQRGREQFF.